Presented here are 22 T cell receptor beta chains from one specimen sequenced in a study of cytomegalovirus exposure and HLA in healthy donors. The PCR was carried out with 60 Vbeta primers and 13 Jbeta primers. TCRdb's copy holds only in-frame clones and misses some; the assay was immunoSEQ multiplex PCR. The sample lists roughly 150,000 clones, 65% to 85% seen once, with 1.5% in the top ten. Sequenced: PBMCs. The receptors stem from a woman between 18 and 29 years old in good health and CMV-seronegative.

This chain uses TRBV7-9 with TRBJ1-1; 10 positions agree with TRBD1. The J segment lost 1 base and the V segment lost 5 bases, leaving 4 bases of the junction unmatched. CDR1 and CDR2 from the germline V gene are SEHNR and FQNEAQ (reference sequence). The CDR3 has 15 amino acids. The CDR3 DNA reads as TGTGCCAGCAGCCGGACAGGGGGGCCGAACACTGAAGCTTTCTTT. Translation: CASSRTGGPNTEAFF.

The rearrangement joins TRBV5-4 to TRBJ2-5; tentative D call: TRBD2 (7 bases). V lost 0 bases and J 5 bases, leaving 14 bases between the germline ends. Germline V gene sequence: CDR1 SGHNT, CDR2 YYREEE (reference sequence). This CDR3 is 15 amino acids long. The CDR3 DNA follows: TGTGCCAGCAGCTTGGGGGGGCTGGGAGGGGAGACCCAGTACTTC. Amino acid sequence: CASSLGGLGGETQYF.

The CDR3 region is CASSLGQGVEQYF. The DNA of the CDR3 is TGTGCCAGCAGCCTCGGACAGGGAGTCGAGCAGTACTTC. This chain connects TRBV2 to TRBJ2-7; TRBD1 matches at 8 bases. After removal of 6 bases from V and 6 bases from J, the junction contained 7 bases not matched to a gene. The germline gives CDR1 SNHLY, CDR2 FYNNEI. The CDR3 sequence is 13 residues long.

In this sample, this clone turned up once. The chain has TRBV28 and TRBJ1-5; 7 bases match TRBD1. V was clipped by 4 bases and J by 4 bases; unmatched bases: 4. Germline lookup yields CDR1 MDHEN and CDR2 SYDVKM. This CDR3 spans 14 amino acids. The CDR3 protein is CASSSGGINQPQHF. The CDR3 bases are TGTGCCAGCAGTTCAGGGGGAATAAATCAGCCCCAGCATTTT.

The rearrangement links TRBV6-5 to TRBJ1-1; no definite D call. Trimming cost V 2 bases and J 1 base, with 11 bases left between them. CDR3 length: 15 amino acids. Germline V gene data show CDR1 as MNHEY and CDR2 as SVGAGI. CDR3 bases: TGTGCCAGCAGTTACGGTGGCAGTCAGAACACTGAAGCTTTCTTT. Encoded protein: CASSYGGSQNTEAFF.

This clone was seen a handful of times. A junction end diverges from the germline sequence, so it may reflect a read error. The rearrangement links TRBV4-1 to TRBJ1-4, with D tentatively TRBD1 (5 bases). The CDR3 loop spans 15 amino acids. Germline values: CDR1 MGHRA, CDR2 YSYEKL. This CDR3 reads CASSQNDRIGRKTVF. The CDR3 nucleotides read TGCGCCAGCAGCCAAAACGACAGAATAGGTCGAAAAACTGTTTTT.

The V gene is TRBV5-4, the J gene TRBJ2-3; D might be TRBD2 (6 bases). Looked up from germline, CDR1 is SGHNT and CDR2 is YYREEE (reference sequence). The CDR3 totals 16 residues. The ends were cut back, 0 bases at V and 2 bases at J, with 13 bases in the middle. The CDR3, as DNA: TGTGCCAGCAGCTTGGGTGACGGGGGAAACACAGATACGCAGTATTTT. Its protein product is CASSLGDGGNTDTQYF.

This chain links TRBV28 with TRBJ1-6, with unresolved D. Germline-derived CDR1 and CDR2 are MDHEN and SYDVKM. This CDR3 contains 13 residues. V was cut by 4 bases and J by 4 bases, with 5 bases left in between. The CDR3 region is CASSSIYNSPLHF. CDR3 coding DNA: TGTGCCAGCAGTTCTATATATAATTCACCCCTCCACTTT.

The CDR3, as DNA: TGTGCCAGCAGCCGAACAGGGGACGGAAACACCATATATTTT. As protein: CASSRTGDGNTIYF. The rearrangement uses TRBV7-9 and TRBJ1-3, with 7 bases fitting TRBD1. The germline gives CDR1 SEHNR, CDR2 FQNEAQ (reference sequence). V shed 5 bases, J shed 4 bases, and the junction held 5 bases outside the gene matches. This CDR3 has 14 residues.

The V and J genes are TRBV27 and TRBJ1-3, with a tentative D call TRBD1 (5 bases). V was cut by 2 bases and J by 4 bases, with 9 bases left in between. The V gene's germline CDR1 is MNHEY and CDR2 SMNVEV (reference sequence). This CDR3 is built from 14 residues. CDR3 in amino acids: CASSLVAGGNTIYF. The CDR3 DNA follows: TGTGCCAGCAGTTTAGTGGCAGGGGGAAACACCATATATTTT.

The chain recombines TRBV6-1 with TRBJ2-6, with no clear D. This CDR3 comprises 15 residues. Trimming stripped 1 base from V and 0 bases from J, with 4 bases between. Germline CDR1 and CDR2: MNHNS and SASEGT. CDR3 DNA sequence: TGTGCCAGCAGTGAAGTCTCCTCTGGGGCCAACGTCCTGACTTTC. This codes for CASSEVSSGANVLTF.

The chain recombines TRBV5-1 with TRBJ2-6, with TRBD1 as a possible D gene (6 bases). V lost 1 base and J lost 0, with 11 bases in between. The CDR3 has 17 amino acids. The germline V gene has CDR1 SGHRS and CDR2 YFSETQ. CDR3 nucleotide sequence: TGCGCCAGCAGCTTGACAGGGCTAAGCTCTGGGGCCAACGTCCTGACTTTC. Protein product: CASSLTGLSSGANVLTF.

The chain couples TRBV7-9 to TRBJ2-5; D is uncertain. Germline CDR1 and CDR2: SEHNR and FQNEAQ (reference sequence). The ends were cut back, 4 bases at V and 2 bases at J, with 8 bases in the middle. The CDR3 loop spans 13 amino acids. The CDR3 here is CASSSGSQETQYF. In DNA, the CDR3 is TGTGCCAGCAGCTCCGGGTCGCAAGAGACCCAGTACTTC.

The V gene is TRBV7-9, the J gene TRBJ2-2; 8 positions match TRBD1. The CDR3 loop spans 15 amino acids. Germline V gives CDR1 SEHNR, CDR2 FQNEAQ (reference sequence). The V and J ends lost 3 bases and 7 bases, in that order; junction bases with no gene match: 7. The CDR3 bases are TGTGCCAGCAGCTTCCAGGGGGCGACGTACGGGGAGCTGTTTTTT. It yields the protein CASSFQGATYGELFF.

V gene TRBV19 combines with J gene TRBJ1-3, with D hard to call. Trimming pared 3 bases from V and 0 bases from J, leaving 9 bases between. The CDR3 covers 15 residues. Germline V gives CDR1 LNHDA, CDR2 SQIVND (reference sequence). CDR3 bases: TGTGCCAGTAGTATGACACTTAGCTCTGGAAACACCATATATTTT. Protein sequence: CASSMTLSSGNTIYF.

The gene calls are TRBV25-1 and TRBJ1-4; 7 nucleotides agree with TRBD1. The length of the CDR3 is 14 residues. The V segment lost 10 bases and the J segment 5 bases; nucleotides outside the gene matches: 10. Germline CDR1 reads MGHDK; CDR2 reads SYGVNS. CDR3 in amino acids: CATRDSGVNEKLFF. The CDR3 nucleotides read TGTGCCACCCGGGACAGCGGAGTGAATGAAAAACTGTTTTTT. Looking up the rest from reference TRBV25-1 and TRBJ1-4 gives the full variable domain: EADIYQTPRYLVIGTGKKITLECSQTMGHDKMYWYQQDPGMELHLIHYSYGVNSTEKGDLSSESTVSRIRTEHFPLTLESARPSHTSQYLCATRDSGVNEKLFFGSGTQLSVL.

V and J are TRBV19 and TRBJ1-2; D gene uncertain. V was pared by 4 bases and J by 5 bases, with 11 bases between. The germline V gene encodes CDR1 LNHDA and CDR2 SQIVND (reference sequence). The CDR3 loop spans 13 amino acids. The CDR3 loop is CASSTQNFYGYTF. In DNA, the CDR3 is TGTGCCAGTAGTACGCAAAACTTTTATGGCTACACCTTC. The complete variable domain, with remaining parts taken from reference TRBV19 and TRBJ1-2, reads DGGITQSPKYLFRKEGQNVTLSCEQNLNHDAMYWYRQDPGQGLRLIYYSQIVNDFQKGDIAEGYSVSREKKESFPLTVTSAQKNPTAFYLCASSTQNFYGYTFGSGTRLTVV.

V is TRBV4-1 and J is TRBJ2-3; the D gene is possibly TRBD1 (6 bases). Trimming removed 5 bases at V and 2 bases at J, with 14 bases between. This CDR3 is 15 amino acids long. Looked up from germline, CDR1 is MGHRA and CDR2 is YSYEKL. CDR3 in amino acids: CASSLQGVHTDTQYF. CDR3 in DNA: TGCGCCAGCAGCTTACAGGGTGTTCACACAGATACGCAGTATTTT.

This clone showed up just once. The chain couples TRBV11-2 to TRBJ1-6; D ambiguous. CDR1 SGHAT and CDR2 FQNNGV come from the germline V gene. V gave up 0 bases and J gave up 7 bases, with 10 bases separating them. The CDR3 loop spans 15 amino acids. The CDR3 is CASSLDDLRNSPLHF. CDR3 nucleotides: TGTGCCAGCAGCTTAGATGACTTACGAAATTCACCCCTCCACTTT.

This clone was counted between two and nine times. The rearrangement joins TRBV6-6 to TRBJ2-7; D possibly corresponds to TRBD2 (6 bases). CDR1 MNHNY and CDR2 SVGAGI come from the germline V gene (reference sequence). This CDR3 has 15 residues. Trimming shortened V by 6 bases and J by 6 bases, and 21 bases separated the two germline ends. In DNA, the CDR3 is TGTGCCAGCAGCCCCCTAGATGAAGTGGGGGGCGAGCAGTACTTC. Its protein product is CASSPLDEVGGEQYF.

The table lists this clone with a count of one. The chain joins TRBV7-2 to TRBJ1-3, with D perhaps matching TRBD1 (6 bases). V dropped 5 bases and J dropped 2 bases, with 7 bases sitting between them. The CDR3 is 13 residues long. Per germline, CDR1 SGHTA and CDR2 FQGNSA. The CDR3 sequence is CASSRDTGNTIYF. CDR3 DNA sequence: TGTGCCAGCAGCCGGGACACTGGAAACACCATATATTTT.

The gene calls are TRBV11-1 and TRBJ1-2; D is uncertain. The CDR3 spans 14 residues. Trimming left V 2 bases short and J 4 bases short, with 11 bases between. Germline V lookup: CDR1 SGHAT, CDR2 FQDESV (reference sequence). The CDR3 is CASSLTDTPYGYTF. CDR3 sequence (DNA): TGTGCCAGCAGCTTAACCGACACCCCCTATGGCTACACCTTC.